The T cell receptor (beta chain) under discussion was sequenced for a study of beta chain features in type 1 diabetes. This clone appeared a few times. Its antigen is unidentified. A junction boundary mismatches the germline segment, possibly from a read error. Study-wide results and caveats: In every one of the four CD4+ subsets, TCRB CDR3s were moderately but significantly shorter in Type 1 diabetes patients.

Since all of the isolated RNA was reverse transcribed, expressed TCRB transcripts were what got sequenced. Measured with immunoSEQ multiplex PCR; TCRdb has only the in-frame clones, and not every one. This table has over 300,000 clones, roughly 9% appearing once. In germline, CDR1 is LNHNV, CDR2 YYDKDF (reference sequence). The CDR3 consists of 17 residues. The rearrangement links TRBV15 to TRBJ2-2; D might be TRBD2 (6 bases). The sequence was collected from a young man with type 1 diabetes. Sequenced sample: central memory CD4+ T cells from blood. The CDR3 nucleotides read TGTGCCACCAGCAGAGATCTCGGGCGGGCCCGCGGCGGGGAGCTGCTTTTT. It specifies CATSRDLGRARGGELLF.